This T cell receptor (beta chain) was sequenced for a study of shared clonotypes between healthy human individuals. With regard to this clone: As yet, its antigen is unknown.

This CDR3 contains 14 residues. The junction had 4 bases not matched to a gene; V was cut back by 2 bases and J by 6 bases. Germline-derived CDR1 and CDR2 are SNHLY and FYNNEI. The test was conducted at deep level. Libraries were prepared by immunoSEQ multiplex PCR; TCRdb keeps only in-frame clonotypes and omits some of them. Among 550,000 to 600,000 clones, roughly 79% were seen once, and the ten largest hold about 12%. Donors were healthy HIV-negative adults without recent acute infections or vaccinations. Study-wide results and limits: A limitation of the genetic and exposure-history diversity represented arose from few donors.

This clonotype originated in a woman aged 40 to 50 in good health. Some clones in this sample may be carry-over from other donors' samples. The J gene is TRBJ2-1, the V gene TRBV2; TRBD1 agrees at 7 bases. The specimen sequenced was PBMCs. The CDR3 nucleotides are TGTGCCAGCAGTGAACTACAGGGGATCAATGAGCAGTTCTTC. Amino acids: CASSELQGINEQFF.